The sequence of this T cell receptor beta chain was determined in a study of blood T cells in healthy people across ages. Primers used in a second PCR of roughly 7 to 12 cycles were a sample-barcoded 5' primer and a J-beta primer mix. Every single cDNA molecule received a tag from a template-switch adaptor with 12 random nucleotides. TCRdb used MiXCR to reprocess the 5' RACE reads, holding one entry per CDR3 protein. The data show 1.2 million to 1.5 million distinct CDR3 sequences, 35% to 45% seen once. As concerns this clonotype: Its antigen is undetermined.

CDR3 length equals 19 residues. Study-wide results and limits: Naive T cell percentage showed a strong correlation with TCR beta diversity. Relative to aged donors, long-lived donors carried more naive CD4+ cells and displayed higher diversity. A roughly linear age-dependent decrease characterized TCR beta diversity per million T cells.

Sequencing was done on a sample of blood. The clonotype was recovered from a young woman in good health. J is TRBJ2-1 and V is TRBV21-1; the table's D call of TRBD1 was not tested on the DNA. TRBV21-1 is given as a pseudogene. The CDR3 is CASGEGQGKRRAACNEQFF. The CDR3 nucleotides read TGTGCCAGCGGAGAGGGACAGGGGAAGAGGAGGGCCGCCTGCAATGAGCAGTTCTTC.